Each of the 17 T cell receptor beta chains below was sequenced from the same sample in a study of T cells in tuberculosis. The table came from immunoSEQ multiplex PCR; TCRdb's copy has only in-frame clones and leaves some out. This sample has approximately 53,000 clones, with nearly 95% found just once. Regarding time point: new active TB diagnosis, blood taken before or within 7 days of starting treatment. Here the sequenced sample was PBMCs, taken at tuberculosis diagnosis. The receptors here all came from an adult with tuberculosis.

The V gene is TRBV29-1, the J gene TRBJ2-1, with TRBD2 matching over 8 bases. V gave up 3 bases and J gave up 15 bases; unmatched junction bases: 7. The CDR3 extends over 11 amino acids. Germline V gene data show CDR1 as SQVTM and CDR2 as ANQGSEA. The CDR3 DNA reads TGCAGCGTTGATCCTAGCGGGCGATTGTTCTTC. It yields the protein CSVDPSGRLFF.

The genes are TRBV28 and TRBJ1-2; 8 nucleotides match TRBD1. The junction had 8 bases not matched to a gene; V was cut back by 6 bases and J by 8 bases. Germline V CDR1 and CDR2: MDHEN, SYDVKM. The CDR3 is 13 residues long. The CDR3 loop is CASSLDRGHGYTF. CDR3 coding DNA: TGTGCCAGCAGCTTAGACAGGGGCCACGGCTACACCTTC.

CDR3 amino acids: CASSGVSHYNEQFF. The CDR3 nucleotides read TGCGCCAGCAGTGGGGTTAGCCACTACAATGAGCAGTTCTTC. J is TRBJ2-1 and V is TRBV10-2, with no clear D. The V gene's germline CDR1 is WSHSY and CDR2 SAAADI. The CDR3 extends over 14 amino acids. Trimming removed 4 bases at V and 3 bases at J, with 10 bases between.

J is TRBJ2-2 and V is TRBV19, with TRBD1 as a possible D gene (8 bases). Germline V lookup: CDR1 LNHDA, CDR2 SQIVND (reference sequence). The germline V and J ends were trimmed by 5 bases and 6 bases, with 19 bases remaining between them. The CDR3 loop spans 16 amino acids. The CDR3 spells CASSRQGRAIAGELFF. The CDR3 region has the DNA TGTGCCAGTAGTCGACAGGGGAGGGCGATCGCCGGGGAGCTGTTTTTT.

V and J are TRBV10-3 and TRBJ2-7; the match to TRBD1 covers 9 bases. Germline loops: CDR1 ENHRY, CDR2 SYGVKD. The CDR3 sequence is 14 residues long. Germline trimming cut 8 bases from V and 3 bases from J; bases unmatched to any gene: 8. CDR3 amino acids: CAISPLTGGYEQYF. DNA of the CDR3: TGTGCCATCTCCCCTTTGACAGGGGGCTACGAGCAGTACTTC.

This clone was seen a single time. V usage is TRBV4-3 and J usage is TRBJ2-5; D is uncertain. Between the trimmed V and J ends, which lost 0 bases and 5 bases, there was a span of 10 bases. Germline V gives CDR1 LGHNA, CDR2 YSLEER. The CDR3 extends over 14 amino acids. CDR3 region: CASSQDLGSETQYF. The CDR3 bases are TGCGCCAGCAGCCAAGATCTAGGCTCGGAGACCCAGTACTTC.

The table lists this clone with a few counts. The CDR3 spells CASSEREGNTIYF. CDR3 sequence (DNA): TGTGCCAGCAGTGAGCGGGAAGGAAACACCATATATTTT. The V gene is TRBV6-1, the J gene TRBJ1-3, with no clear D. Trimming left V 3 bases short and J 4 bases short, with 7 bases between. From germline, CDR1 is MNHNS and CDR2 SASEGT. The CDR3 totals 13 residues.

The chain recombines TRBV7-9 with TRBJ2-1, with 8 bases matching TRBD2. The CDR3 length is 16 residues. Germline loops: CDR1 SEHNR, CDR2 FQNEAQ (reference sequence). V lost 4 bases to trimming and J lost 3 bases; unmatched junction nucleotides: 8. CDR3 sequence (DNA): TGTGCCAGCAGCTCTATAATAGCGGGACGCTACAATGAGCAGTTCTTC. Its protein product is CASSSIIAGRYNEQFF. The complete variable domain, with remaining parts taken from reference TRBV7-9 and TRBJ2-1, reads DTGVSQNPRHKITKRGQNVTFRCDPISEHNRLYWYRQTLGQGPEFLTYFQNEAQLEKSRLLSDRFSAERPKGSFSTLEIQRTEQGDSAMYLCASSSIIAGRYNEQFFGPGTRLTVL.

The CDR3 here is CASRRGTGVAEQYF. As DNA, the CDR3 is TGTGCCAGTCGTAGAGGGACAGGGGTGGCCGAGCAGTACTTC. V and J are TRBV19 and TRBJ2-7, with TRBD1 identical over 10 bases. V shed 8 bases, J shed 6 bases, and the junction held 10 bases outside the gene matches. Germline values: CDR1 LNHDA, CDR2 SQIVND (reference sequence). The CDR3 has 14 residues.

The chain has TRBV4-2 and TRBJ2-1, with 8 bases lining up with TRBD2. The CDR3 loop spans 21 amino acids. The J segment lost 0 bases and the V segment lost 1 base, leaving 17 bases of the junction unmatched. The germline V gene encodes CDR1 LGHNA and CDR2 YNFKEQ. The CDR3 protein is CASSQALSGNLGPSSYNEQFF. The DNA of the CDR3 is TGTGCCAGCAGCCAAGCCCTTAGCGGGAACTTAGGTCCCAGCTCCTACAATGAGCAGTTCTTC.

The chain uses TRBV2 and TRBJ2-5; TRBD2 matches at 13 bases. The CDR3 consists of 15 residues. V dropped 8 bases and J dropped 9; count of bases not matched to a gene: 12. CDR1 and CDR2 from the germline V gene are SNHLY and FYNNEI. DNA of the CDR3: TGTGCCAGCGGACGCTCCCGGACTAGCGGGAGTTCCCAGTACTTC. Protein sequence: CASGRSRTSGSSQYF.

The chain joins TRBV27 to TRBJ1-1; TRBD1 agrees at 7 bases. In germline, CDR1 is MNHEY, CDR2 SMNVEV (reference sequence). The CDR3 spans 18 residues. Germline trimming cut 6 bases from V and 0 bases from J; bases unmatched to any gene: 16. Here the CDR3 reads CASSRRQGGVLMNTEAFF. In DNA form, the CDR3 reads TGTGCCAGCAGCCGTAGACAGGGTGGGGTCTTAATGAACACTGAAGCTTTCTTT.

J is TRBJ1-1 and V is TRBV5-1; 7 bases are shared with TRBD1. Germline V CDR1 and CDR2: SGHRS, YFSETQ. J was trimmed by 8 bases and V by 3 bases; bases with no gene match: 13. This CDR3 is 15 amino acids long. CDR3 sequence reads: CASSSSPRGAREAFF. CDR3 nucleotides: TGCGCCAGCAGCTCCTCCCCCAGGGGGGCCCGGGAAGCTTTCTTT.

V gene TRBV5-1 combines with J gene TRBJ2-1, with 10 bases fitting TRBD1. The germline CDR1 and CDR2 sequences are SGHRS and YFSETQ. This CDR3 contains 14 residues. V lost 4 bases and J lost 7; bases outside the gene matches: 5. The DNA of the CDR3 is TGCGCCAGCAGCATAGGGACAGGGGTTAATGAGCAGTTCTTC. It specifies CASSIGTGVNEQFF.

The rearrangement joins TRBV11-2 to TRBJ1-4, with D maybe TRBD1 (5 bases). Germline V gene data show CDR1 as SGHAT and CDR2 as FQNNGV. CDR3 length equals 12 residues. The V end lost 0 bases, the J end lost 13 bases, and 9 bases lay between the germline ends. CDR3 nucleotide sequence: TGTGCCAGCAGCTTAGATGGGAGGGGACTGTTTTTT. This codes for CASSLDGRGLFF.

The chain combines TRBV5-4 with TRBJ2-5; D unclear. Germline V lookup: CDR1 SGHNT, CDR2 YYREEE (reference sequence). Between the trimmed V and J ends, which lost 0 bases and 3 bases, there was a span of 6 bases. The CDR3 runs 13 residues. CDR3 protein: CASSLGYKETQYF. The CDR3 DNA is TGTGCCAGCAGCTTGGGATACAAAGAGACCCAGTACTTC.

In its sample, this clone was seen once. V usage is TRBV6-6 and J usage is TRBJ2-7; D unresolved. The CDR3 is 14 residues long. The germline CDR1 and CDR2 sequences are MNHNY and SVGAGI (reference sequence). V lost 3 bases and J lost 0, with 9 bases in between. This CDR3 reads CASSYGAASYEQYF. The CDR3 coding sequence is TGTGCCAGCAGTTATGGTGCGGCCTCCTACGAGCAGTACTTC.